These T cell receptor beta chains were read from a single sample in a study of blood T cell repertoires in COVID-19. Here immunoSEQ multiplex PCR was the method, and the copy in TCRdb shows in-frame clones only, minus some. Among hundreds of thousands of clones listed, 86% were seen once. The source material was peripheral blood. These receptors all stem from a woman aged 25-40 years with active or convalescent COVID-19. Each CDR3 is given with its conserved first and last residue. The order of the fields is clone size, D gene, V gene, J gene, CDR3 DNA, CDR3 protein. A D gene is named only where the DNA matches it firmly. Clone size is shown for a subset of rows, as once, few, many or a class of expanded clone.

clone size: -; D gene: TRBD1; V gene: TRBV19; J gene: TRBJ1-1; CDR3 DNA: TGTGCCAGTACCCAGGACAGGGGAACTGAAGCTTTCTTT; CDR3 protein: CASTQDRGTEAFF
clone size: -; D gene: TRBD1; V gene: TRBV6-1; J gene: TRBJ1-2; CDR3 DNA: TGTGCCAGCAGTAAGACAGGGGTTGATGGCTACACCTTC; CDR3 protein: CASSKTGVDGYTF
clone size: -; D gene: -; V gene: TRBV21-1; J gene: TRBJ1-1; CDR3 DNA: TGTGCCAGCAGCACGAAGGGTCCTCCGGGCTCAGGGACAGGGGGGGCTGAAGCTTTCTTT; CDR3 protein: CASSTKGPPGSGTGGAEAFF
clone size: -; D gene: TRBD1; V gene: TRBV5-6; J gene: TRBJ1-2; CDR3 DNA: TGTGCCAGCAGCTTGTCTGACAGGGCTCATGGCTACACCTTC; CDR3 protein: CASSLSDRAHGYTF
clone size: -; D gene: -; V gene: TRBV19; J gene: TRBJ1-5; CDR3 DNA: TGTGCCAGTAGTATTGAGGGGGTTCAGCCCCAGCATTTT; CDR3 protein: CASSIEGVQPQHF
clone size: once; D gene: TRBD2; V gene: TRBV30; J gene: TRBJ2-5; CDR3 DNA: TGTGCCTGGCGGGAGGGCCGCGTCCAGTACTTC; CDR3 protein: CAWREGRVQYF
clone size: -; D gene: TRBD1; V gene: TRBV27; J gene: TRBJ1-1; CDR3 DNA: TGTGCCAGCAGTACGGGGACAGGGGGGAGGACTGAAGCTTTCTTT; CDR3 protein: CASSTGTGGRTEAFF
clone size: -; D gene: -; V gene: TRBV14; J gene: TRBJ1-1; CDR3 DNA: TGTGCCAGCAGCCCCTGGGGGAGGAAGAACACTGAAGCTTTCTTT; CDR3 protein: CASSPWGRKNTEAFF
clone size: -; D gene: -; V gene: TRBV19; J gene: TRBJ2-1; CDR3 DNA: TGTGCCAGTTCCACTTTCGGACAGCACCCCGAGCAGTTCTTC; CDR3 protein: CASSTFGQHPEQFF
clone size: once; D gene: -; V gene: TRBV4-1; J gene: TRBJ1-4; CDR3 DNA: TGCGCCAGCAGCCAACCTGCAACTAATGAAAAACTGTTTTTT; CDR3 protein: CASSQPATNEKLFF
clone size: -; D gene: -; V gene: TRBV12-3/TRBV12-4; J gene: TRBJ1-2; CDR3 DNA: TGTGCCAGCAGATCAGGGGCCCTCTATGGCTACACCTTC; CDR3 protein: CASRSGALYGYTF
clone size: -; D gene: -; V gene: TRBV5-5; J gene: TRBJ2-3; CDR3 DNA: TGTGCCAGCAGCTTGGCAGTCCCAGATACGCAGTATTTT; CDR3 protein: CASSLAVPDTQYF
clone size: -; D gene: TRBD1; V gene: TRBV6-2/TRBV6-3; J gene: TRBJ1-2; CDR3 DNA: TGTGCCAGCAGCCTACAGGGGGCGGCTAACTATGGCTACACCTTC; CDR3 protein: CASSLQGAANYGYTF
clone size: -; D gene: -; V gene: TRBV6-6; J gene: TRBJ1-1; CDR3 DNA: TGTGCCAGCAATGCGGAGGCTGGCACTGAAGCTTTCTTT; CDR3 protein: CASNAEAGTEAFF
clone size: -; D gene: TRBD1; V gene: TRBV23-1; J gene: TRBJ1-1; CDR3 DNA: TGCGCCAGCAGTCAACCCGGGACAGGGTGGACTGAAGCTTTCTTT; CDR3 protein: CASSQPGTGWTEAFF
clone size: once; D gene: TRBD1; V gene: TRBV11-2; J gene: TRBJ2-7; CDR3 DNA: TGTGCCAGCAGCTTCGACGGGACAGCCTACGAGCAGTACTTC; CDR3 protein: CASSFDGTAYEQYF
clone size: -; D gene: -; V gene: TRBV3-1/TRBV3-2; J gene: TRBJ2-1; CDR3 DNA: TGTGCCAGCAGCCAAGGGGCATCCAGCTCCTACAATGAGCAGTTCTTC; CDR3 protein: CASSQGASSSYNEQFF
clone size: -; D gene: TRBD1; V gene: TRBV2; J gene: TRBJ1-5; CDR3 DNA: TGTGCCAGCAGACCCGGGACAGGGTCTCAGCCCCAGCATTTT; CDR3 protein: CASRPGTGSQPQHF
clone size: -; D gene: -; V gene: TRBV6-5; J gene: TRBJ1-1; CDR3 DNA: TGTGCCAGCAGAAAGCCAGGGAACACTGAAGCTTTCTTT; CDR3 protein: CASRKPGNTEAFF
clone size: -; D gene: TRBD1; V gene: TRBV19; J gene: TRBJ2-7; CDR3 DNA: TGTGCCACCCGGGACAGGGGGCGGACTAGCCTCGAGCAGTACTTC; CDR3 protein: CATRDRGRTSLEQYF
clone size: -; D gene: TRBD1; V gene: TRBV15; J gene: TRBJ2-1; CDR3 DNA: TGTGCCACCAGCAGACTGGGACAGGTTCGAGACAATGAGCAGTTCTTC; CDR3 protein: CATSRLGQVRDNEQFF
clone size: -; D gene: -; V gene: TRBV28; J gene: TRBJ2-4; CDR3 DNA: TGTGCCAGCAGCCCTACCCTAGCCCAGTTAACCAAAAACATTCAGTACTTC; CDR3 protein: CASSPTLAQLTKNIQYF
clone size: -; D gene: -; V gene: TRBV12-5; J gene: TRBJ1-1; CDR3 DNA: TGTGCTAGTGGTCCACAGCTGAACACTGAAGCTTTCTTT; CDR3 protein: CASGPQLNTEAFF
clone size: -; D gene: -; V gene: TRBV10-3; J gene: TRBJ1-1; CDR3 DNA: TGTGCCATCAGTGATGGACACTTGAACACTGAAGCTTTCTTT; CDR3 protein: CAISDGHLNTEAFF
clone size: -; D gene: -; V gene: TRBV6-4; J gene: TRBJ1-5; CDR3 DNA: TGTGCCAGCAGTGCAGGGGATAATCAGCCCCAGCATTTT; CDR3 protein: CASSAGDNQPQHF
clone size: few; D gene: -; V gene: TRBV30; J gene: TRBJ1-5; CDR3 DNA: TGTGCCTGGGCAGGGAAGAGCAATCAGCCCCAGCATTTT; CDR3 protein: CAWAGKSNQPQHF
clone size: -; D gene: -; V gene: TRBV20-1; J gene: TRBJ2-7; CDR3 DNA: TGCAGTGCTAGTCGGACAGATGCCTACGAGCAGTACTTC; CDR3 protein: CSASRTDAYEQYF
clone size: once; D gene: -; V gene: TRBV5-1; J gene: TRBJ1-5; CDR3 DNA: TGCGCCAGCAGCCAAGAGAGAGACAGGCCCAATCAGCCCCAGCATTTT; CDR3 protein: CASSQERDRPNQPQHF
clone size: -; D gene: -; V gene: TRBV7-7; J gene: TRBJ2-3; CDR3 DNA: TGTGCCAGCAGCCCAGTGGGCCGCACAGATACGCAGTATTTT; CDR3 protein: CASSPVGRTDTQYF